This T cell receptor beta chain was recorded in a study of shared clonotypes between healthy human individuals. The data were produced by immunoSEQ multiplex PCR, yet TCRdb's version contains in-frame clones alone and is incomplete. The sample shows roughly 2 million clones, 85% to 95% of them seen only once. Material: naive CD4+ T cells sorted from blood. As for subset: CD45RA+ positively selected. The receptor was derived from a young man in good health.

CDR3 bases: TGCGCCAGCAGCTTGGACGGGGTTCAATTTGTCGAAGCTTTCTTT. Its translation is CASSLDGVQFVEAFF. The chain links TRBV5-1 to TRBJ1-1; D is undetermined. The V gene lost 0 bases and the J gene lost 8 bases, with 17 bases spanning the gap. The CDR3 loop spans 15 amino acids. CDR1 SGHRS and CDR2 YFSETQ come from the germline V gene.